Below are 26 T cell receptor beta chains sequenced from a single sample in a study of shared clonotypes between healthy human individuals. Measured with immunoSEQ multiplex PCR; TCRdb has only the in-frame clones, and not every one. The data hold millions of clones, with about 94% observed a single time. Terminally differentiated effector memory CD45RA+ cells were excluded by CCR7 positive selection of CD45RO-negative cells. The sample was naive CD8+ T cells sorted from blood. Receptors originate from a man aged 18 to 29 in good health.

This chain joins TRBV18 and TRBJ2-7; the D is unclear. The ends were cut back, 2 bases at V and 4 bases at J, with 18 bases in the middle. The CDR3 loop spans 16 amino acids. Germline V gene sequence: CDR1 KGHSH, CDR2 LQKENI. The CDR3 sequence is CASSPTVQDLVYEQYF. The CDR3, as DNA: TGTGCCAGCTCACCAACTGTGCAGGATTTAGTTTACGAGCAGTACTTC.

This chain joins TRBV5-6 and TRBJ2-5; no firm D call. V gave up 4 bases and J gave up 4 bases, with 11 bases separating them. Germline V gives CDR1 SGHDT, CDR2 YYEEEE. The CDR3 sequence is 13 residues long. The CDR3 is CASSRPYGETQYF. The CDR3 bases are TGTGCCAGCAGCCGTCCATACGGAGAGACCCAGTACTTC.

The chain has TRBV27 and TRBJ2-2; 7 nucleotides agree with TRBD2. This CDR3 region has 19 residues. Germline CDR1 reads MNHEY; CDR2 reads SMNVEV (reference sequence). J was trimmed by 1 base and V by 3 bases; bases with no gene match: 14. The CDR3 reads CASSFLGASGYRNTGELFF. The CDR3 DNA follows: TGTGCCAGCAGTTTCCTCGGGGCTAGCGGATATAGGAACACCGGGGAGCTGTTTTTT.

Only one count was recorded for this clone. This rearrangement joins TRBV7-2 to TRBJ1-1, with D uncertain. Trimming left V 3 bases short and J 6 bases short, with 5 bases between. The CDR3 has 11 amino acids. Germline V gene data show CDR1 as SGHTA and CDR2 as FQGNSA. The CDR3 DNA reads TGTGCCAGCAGCTTTGGGTCTGAAGCTTTCTTT. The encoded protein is CASSFGSEAFF.

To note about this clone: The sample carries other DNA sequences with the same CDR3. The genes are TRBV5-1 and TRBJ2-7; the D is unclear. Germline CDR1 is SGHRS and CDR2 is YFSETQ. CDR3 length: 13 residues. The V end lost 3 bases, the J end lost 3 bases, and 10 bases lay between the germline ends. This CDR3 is CASSWGQSYEQYF. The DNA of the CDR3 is TGCGCCAGCAGCTGGGGTCAGAGCTACGAGCAGTACTTC.

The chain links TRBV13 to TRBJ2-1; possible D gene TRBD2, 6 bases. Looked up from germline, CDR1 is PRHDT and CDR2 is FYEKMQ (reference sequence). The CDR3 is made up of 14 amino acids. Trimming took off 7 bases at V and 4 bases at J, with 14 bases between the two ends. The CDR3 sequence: CASTEGLGYNEQFF. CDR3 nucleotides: TGTGCCAGCACCGAGGGACTTGGATACAATGAGCAGTTCTTC.

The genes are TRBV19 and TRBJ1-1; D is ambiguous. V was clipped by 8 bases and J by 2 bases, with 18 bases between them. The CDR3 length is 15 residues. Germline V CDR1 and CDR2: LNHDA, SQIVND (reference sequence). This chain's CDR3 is CASSQRTIFNTEAFF. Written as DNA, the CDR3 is TGTGCCAGTTCCCAACGGACCATCTTTAACACTGAAGCTTTCTTT.

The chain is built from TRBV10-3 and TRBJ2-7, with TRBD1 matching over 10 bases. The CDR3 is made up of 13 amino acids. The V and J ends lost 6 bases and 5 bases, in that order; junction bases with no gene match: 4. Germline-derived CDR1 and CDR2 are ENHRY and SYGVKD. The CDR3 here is CAIRDRGLDEQYF. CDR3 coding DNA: TGTGCCATCAGAGACAGGGGGCTGGACGAGCAGTACTTC.

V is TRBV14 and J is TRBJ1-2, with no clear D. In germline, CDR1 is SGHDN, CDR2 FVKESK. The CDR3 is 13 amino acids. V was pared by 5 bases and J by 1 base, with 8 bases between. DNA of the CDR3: TGTGCCAGCAGCTCTCAGATTAACTATGGCTACACCTTC. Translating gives CASSSQINYGYTF.

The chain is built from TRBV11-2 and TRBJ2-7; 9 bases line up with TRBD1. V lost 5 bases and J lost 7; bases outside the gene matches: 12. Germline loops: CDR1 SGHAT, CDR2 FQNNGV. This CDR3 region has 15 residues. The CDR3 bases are TGTGCCAGCAGCCAAGGACAGGGGATGACGAGAGAGCAGTACTTC. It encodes CASSQGQGMTREQYF.

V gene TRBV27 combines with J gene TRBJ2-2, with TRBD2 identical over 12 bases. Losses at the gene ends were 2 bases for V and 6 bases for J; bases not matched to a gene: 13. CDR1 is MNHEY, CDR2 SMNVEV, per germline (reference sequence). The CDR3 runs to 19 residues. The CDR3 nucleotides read TGTGCCAGCAGTTTAATCGGGCGACTAGCGGGAGAGCTGGCCGGGGAGCTGTTTTTT. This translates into CASSLIGRLAGELAGELFF.

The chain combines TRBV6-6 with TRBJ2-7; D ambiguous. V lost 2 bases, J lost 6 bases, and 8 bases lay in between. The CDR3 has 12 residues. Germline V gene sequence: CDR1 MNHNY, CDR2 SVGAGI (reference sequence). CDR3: CASSYDGLEQYF. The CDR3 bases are TGTGCCAGCAGTTACGACGGGCTCGAGCAGTACTTC.

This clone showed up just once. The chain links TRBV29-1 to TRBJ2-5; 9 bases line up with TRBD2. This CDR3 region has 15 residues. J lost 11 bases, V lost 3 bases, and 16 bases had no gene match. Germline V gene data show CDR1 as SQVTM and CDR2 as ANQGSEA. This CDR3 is CSVETGLAGLGEQYF. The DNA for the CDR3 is TGCAGCGTTGAGACTGGGCTAGCGGGACTGGGAGAGCAGTACTTC. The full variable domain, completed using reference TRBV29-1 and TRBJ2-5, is SAVISQKPSRDICQRGTSLTIQCQVDSQVTMMFWYRQQPGQSLTLIATANQGSEATYESGFVIDKFPISRPNLTFSTLTVSNMSPEDSSIYLCSVETGLAGLGEQYFGPGTRLLVL.

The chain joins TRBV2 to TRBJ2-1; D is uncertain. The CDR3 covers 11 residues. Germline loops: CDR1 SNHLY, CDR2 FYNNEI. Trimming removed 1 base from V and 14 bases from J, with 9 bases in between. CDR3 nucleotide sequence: TGTGCCAGCAGTGAAGGGCAGGTCGAGTTCTTC. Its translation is CASSEGQVEFF.

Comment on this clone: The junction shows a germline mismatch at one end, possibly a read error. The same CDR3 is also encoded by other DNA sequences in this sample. CDR3: CASRFRGHTEAFF. CDR3 nucleotides: TGTGCCAGCAGGTTCAGGGGGCACACCGAAGCTTTCTTT. The V and J genes are TRBV6-5 and TRBJ1-1; 8 bases match TRBD1. Per germline, CDR1 MNHEY and CDR2 SVGAGI. CDR3 length: 13 residues.

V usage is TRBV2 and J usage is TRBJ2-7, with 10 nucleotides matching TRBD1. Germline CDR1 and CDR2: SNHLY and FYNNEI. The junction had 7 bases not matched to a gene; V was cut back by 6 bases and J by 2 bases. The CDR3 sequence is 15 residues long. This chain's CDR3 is CASSSLTGGAYEQYF. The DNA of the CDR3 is TGTGCCAGCAGCTCCCTGACAGGGGGCGCCTACGAGCAGTACTTC.

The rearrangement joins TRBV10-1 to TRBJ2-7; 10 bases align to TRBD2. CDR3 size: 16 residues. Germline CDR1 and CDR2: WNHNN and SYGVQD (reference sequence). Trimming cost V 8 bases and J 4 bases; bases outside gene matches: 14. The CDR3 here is CASRNTPTSGAYEQYF. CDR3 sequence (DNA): TGCGCCAGCCGAAACACACCAACTAGCGGGGCTTACGAGCAGTACTTC.

The CDR3: CASTGTGDGELFF. The CDR3 DNA follows: TGTGCCAGCACGGGGACTGGTGACGGGGAGCTGTTTTTT. The chain combines TRBV6-6 with TRBJ2-2; maybe TRBD2 (6 bases). V gave up 7 bases and J gave up 7 bases, with 13 bases separating them. In germline, CDR1 is MNHNY, CDR2 SVGAGI (reference sequence). The CDR3 totals 13 residues.

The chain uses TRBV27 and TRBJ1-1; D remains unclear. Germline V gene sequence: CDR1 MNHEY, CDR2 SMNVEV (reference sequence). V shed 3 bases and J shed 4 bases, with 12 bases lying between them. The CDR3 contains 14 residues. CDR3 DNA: TGTGCCAGCAGTTTCAGTGATAGCCCCACTGAAGCTTTCTTT. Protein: CASSFSDSPTEAFF.

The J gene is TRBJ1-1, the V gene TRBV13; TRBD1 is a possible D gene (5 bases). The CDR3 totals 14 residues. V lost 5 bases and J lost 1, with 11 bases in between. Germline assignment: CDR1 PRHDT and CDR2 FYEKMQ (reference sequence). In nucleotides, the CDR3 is TGTGCCAGCAGCGGAGGACATGGGAACACTGAAGCTTTCTTT. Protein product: CASSGGHGNTEAFF.

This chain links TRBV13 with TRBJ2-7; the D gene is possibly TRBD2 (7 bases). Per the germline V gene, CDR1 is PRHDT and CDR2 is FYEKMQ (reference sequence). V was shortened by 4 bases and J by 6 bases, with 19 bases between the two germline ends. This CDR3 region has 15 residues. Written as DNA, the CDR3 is TGTGCCAGCAGCTCCGTTAGGGGGGGCGCGGTCGAGCAGTACTTC. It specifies CASSSVRGGAVEQYF.

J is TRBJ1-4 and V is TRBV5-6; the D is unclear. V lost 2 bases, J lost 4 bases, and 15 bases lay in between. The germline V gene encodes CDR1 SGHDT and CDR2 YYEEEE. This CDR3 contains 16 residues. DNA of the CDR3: TGTGCCAGCAGCTTTGACGGCGGGTCTGTTAATGAAAAACTGTTTTTT. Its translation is CASSFDGGSVNEKLFF.

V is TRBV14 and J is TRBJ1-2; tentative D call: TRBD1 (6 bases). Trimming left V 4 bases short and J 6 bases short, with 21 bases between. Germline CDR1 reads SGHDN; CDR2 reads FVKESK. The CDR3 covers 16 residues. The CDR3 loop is CASSPRWGRGQDGYTF. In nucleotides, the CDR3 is TGTGCCAGCAGCCCTAGATGGGGACGGGGGCAGGATGGCTACACCTTC.

The CDR3 sequence is CASSPGGGEQYF. The CDR3 coding sequence is TGTGCCAGCAGCCCTGGGGGGGGCGAGCAGTACTTC. The chain couples TRBV25-1 to TRBJ2-7, with 7 bases that match TRBD2. This CDR3 comprises 12 residues. V shed 6 bases and J 6 bases; nucleotides not matched to a gene: 5. Germline V gene sequence: CDR1 MGHDK, CDR2 SYGVNS.

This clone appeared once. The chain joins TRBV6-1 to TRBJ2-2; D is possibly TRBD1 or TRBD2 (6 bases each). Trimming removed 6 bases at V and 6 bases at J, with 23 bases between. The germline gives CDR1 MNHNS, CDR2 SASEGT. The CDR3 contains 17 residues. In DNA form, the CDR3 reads TGTGCCAGCAGGGAATATCTCCCGGTGGAGGGGGCCGGGGAGCTGTTTTTT. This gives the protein CASREYLPVEGAGELFF.

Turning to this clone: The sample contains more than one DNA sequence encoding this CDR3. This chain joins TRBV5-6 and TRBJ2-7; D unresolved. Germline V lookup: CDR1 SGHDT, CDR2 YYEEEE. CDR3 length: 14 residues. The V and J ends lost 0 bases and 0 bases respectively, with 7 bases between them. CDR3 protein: CASSLAGSSYEQYF. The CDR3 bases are TGTGCCAGCAGCTTGGCCGGATCCTCCTACGAGCAGTACTTC.